This is a list of T cell receptor beta chains from one sample in a study of monozygotic twins with cystic fibrosis. Sequencing used immunoSEQ multiplex PCR; TCRdb keeps in-frame clones, though not all of them. The profile shows roughly 14,000 clones, roughly 98% of them singletons. Sequenced input: blood. Source of these receptors: a girl aged 2 to 10 with cystic fibrosis. Each CDR3 is given with its conserved first and last residue. The order of the fields is J gene, V gene, clone size, D gene, CDR3 protein, CDR3 DNA. The D gene is left open where the match is weak. Size is omitted from some rows. Given values are once, few, many or a class for expanded clones.

J: TRBJ2-3; V: TRBV15; size: .; D: .; CDR3: CATSRDRTTDTQYF; DNA: TGTGCCACCAGCAGAGATAGAACGACAGATACGCAGTATTTT
J: TRBJ2-3; V: TRBV7-2; size: .; D: TRBD2; CDR3: CASSLGSGGGVTDTQYF; DNA: TGTGCCAGCAGCTTAGGGAGCGGGGGAGGGGTCACAGATACGCAGTATTTT
J: TRBJ2-7; V: TRBV5-4; size: .; D: .; CDR3: CASSSKTRVSYEQYF; DNA: TGTGCCAGCAGCTCCAAGACCAGGGTCTCCTACGAGCAGTACTTC
J: TRBJ1-3; V: TRBV2; size: .; D: .; CDR3: CASSVMRARSGNTIYF; DNA: TGTGCCAGCAGTGTTATGAGGGCCCGCTCTGGAAACACCATATATTTT
J: TRBJ2-5; V: TRBV5-4; size: .; D: .; CDR3: CASSLVGAPGETQYF; DNA: TGTGCCAGCAGCTTAGTGGGAGCCCCGGGGGAGACCCAGTACTTC
J: TRBJ2-1; V: TRBV6-1; size: once; D: TRBD2; CDR3: CASSERLAALWGSYNEQFF; DNA: TGTGCCAGCAGTGAAAGACTAGCGGCTCTCTGGGGCTCCTACAATGAGCAGTTCTTC
J: TRBJ2-1; V: TRBV29-1; size: .; D: .; CDR3: CSVRQSQRLNEQFF; DNA: TGCAGCGTAAGACAGTCCCAACGACTCAATGAGCAGTTCTTC
J: TRBJ2-3; V: TRBV5-1; size: .; D: TRBD2; CDR3: CASSPRLAGNTDTQYF; DNA: TGCGCCAGCAGCCCCCGACTAGCGGGAAACACAGATACGCAGTATTTT
J: TRBJ2-7; V: TRBV6-5; size: .; D: .; CDR3: CASSYSRLRSEQYF; DNA: TGTGCCAGCAGTTACTCTAGGCTTCGCTCCGAGCAGTACTTC
J: TRBJ2-1; V: TRBV10-3; size: .; D: .; CDR3: CATSGERSSYNEQFF; DNA: TGTGCCACCTCTGGGGAGCGGAGCTCCTACAATGAGCAGTTCTTC
J: TRBJ1-1; V: TRBV2; size: .; D: .; CDR3: CASRTAVIF; DNA: TGTGCCAGCCGGACAGCGGTTATCTTT
J: TRBJ2-7; V: TRBV7-2; size: once; D: TRBD1; CDR3: CASSFSGTGLYEQYF; DNA: TGTGCCAGCAGCTTCTCCGGGACAGGGTTGTACGAGCAGTACTTC
J: TRBJ1-2; V: TRBV7-6; size: .; D: .; CDR3: CASSLNLGEGGYTF; DNA: TGTGCCAGCAGCTTAAATCTAGGGGAAGGAGGCTACACCTTC
J: TRBJ1-1; V: TRBV5-4; size: .; D: .; CDR3: CASSLIGGAREAFF; DNA: TGTGCCAGCAGCTTGATCGGAGGGGCGCGTGAAGCTTTCTTT
J: TRBJ1-5; V: TRBV5-1; size: .; D: .; CDR3: CASSEWGNQPQHF; DNA: TGCGCCAGCAGCGAATGGGGAAATCAGCCCCAGCATTTT
J: TRBJ1-2; V: TRBV20-1; size: .; D: .; CDR3: CSAREGAGYTF; DNA: TGCAGTGCTAGAGAGGGGGCTGGCTACACCTTC
J: TRBJ2-1; V: TRBV2; size: .; D: TRBD2; CDR3: CASHRLAGAGEQFF; DNA: TGTGCCAGCCATCGACTAGCGGGAGCCGGTGAGCAGTTCTTC
J: TRBJ2-1; V: TRBV27; size: once; D: .; CDR3: CASSLRAGWTLDNEQFF; DNA: TGTGCCAGCAGTTTAAGGGCAGGGTGGACGCTGGACAATGAGCAGTTCTTC
J: TRBJ1-1; V: TRBV28; size: .; D: TRBD1; CDR3: CASSLAGGRNTEAFF; DNA: TGTGCCAGCAGTTTAGCAGGGGGGCGGAACACTGAAGCTTTCTTT
J: TRBJ2-1; V: TRBV5-4; size: .; D: .; CDR3: CASSLAATVGYNEQFF; DNA: TGTGCCAGCAGCTTGGCCGCGACTGTGGGGTACAATGAGCAGTTCTTC
J: TRBJ1-1; V: TRBV4-1; size: .; D: .; CDR3: CASSQAQGVIEAFF; DNA: TGCGCCAGCAGCCAAGCACAGGGCGTTATTGAAGCTTTCTTT
J: TRBJ2-1; V: TRBV7-6; size: .; D: TRBD2; CDR3: CASSIKTGLADYNEQFF; DNA: TGTGCCAGCAGCATCAAAACGGGACTAGCGGACTACAATGAGCAGTTCTTC
J: TRBJ1-2; V: TRBV19; size: .; D: .; CDR3: CASSIVGIPYGYTF; DNA: TGTGCCAGTAGTATAGTCGGTATACCTTATGGCTACACCTTC
J: TRBJ1-1; V: TRBV15; size: .; D: TRBD1; CDR3: CATSSRTGNTEAFF; DNA: TGTGCCACCAGCAGCCGGACAGGGAACACTGAAGCTTTCTTT
J: TRBJ2-3; V: TRBV7-2; size: once; D: .; CDR3: CASSLARGSTDTQYF; DNA: TGTGCCAGCAGCTTAGCGCGGGGTAGCACAGATACGCAGTATTTT
J: TRBJ2-1; V: TRBV5-1; size: .; D: .; CDR3: CASSPTRDVPRHEQFF; DNA: TGCGCCAGCAGCCCGACACGGGACGTACCGCGCCATGAGCAGTTCTTC
J: TRBJ2-7; V: TRBV9; size: .; D: .; CDR3: CASSVGSGSSYEQYF; DNA: TGTGCCAGCAGCGTAGGGTCGGGGAGCAGCTACGAGCAGTACTTC
J: TRBJ1-1; V: TRBV5-1; size: .; D: .; CDR3: CASSLRGSGKTEAFF; DNA: TGCGCCAGCAGCCTGAGGGGCTCGGGGAAAACTGAAGCTTTCTTT
J: TRBJ2-1; V: TRBV28; size: .; D: .; CDR3: CASSSIRQNSYNEQFF; DNA: TGTGCCAGCAGTTCCATCCGACAGAACTCCTACAATGAGCAGTTCTTC
J: TRBJ2-7; V: TRBV29-1; size: .; D: TRBD1; CDR3: CSVGDRGYEQYF; DNA: TGCAGCGTTGGGGACAGGGGATACGAGCAGTACTTC
J: TRBJ2-1; V: TRBV18; size: .; D: .; CDR3: CASSPGWNVYNEQFF; DNA: TGTGCCAGCTCACCAGGTTGGAATGTGTACAATGAGCAGTTCTTC
J: TRBJ2-1; V: TRBV20-1; size: once; D: .; CDR3: CSESYNEQFF; DNA: TGCAGTGAGTCCTACAATGAGCAGTTCTTC
J: TRBJ1-1; V: TRBV19; size: few; D: TRBD1; CDR3: CASTQGVLTEAFF; DNA: TGTGCCAGTACTCAGGGGGTCTTAACTGAAGCTTTCTTT
J: TRBJ1-1; V: TRBV5-5; size: .; D: TRBD1; CDR3: CASSHPMGQVNTEAFF; DNA: TGTGCCAGCAGCCATCCCATGGGACAGGTGAACACTGAAGCTTTCTTT
J: TRBJ1-2; V: TRBV4-3; size: .; D: TRBD1; CDR3: CASSQDYRGIYGYTF; DNA: TGCGCCAGCAGCCAAGACTACAGGGGCATCTATGGCTACACCTTC
J: TRBJ1-2; V: TRBV9; size: .; D: .; CDR3: CASSERTGPGSGYTF; DNA: TGTGCCAGCAGCGAACGTACAGGGCCCGGGTCTGGCTACACCTTC
J: TRBJ2-3; V: TRBV14; size: .; D: TRBD2; CDR3: CASSLAGPDTQYF; DNA: TGTGCCAGCAGCTTAGCGGGACCAGATACGCAGTATTTT
J: TRBJ1-2; V: TRBV30; size: .; D: .; CDR3: CAWSVQGLDNYGYTF; DNA: TGTGCCTGGAGTGTGCAGGGTCTGGATAACTATGGCTACACCTTC
J: TRBJ2-1; V: TRBV7-9; size: .; D: .; CDR3: CASSLATSGRIYNEQFF; DNA: TGTGCCAGCAGCTTGGCGACGTCAGGTAGAATCTACAATGAGCAGTTCTTC
J: TRBJ2-7; V: TRBV5-4; size: .; D: .; CDR3: CASTYNWGEQYF; DNA: TGTGCCAGCACCTACAACTGGGGCGAGCAGTACTTC
J: TRBJ2-1; V: TRBV6-1; size: .; D: .; CDR3: CASSGAPVREQFF; DNA: TGTGCCAGCAGCGGAGCCCCGGTGCGGGAGCAGTTCTTC
J: TRBJ1-1; V: TRBV15; size: .; D: TRBD1; CDR3: CATSQPRGEGTEAFF; DNA: TGTGCCACCAGCCAACCCAGGGGGGAAGGCACTGAAGCTTTCTTT
J: TRBJ1-1; V: TRBV12-5; size: .; D: TRBD1; CDR3: CASGSQTGGTEAFF; DNA: TGTGCTAGTGGTTCGCAAACAGGGGGCACTGAAGCTTTCTTT
J: TRBJ2-1; V: TRBV30; size: once; D: .; CDR3: CAWSPGDTDYNEQFF; DNA: TGTGCCTGGAGTCCCGGGGACACCGATTACAATGAGCAGTTCTTC
J: TRBJ1-1; V: TRBV6-1; size: .; D: .; CDR3: CASSAPTVMNTEAFF; DNA: TGTGCCAGCAGTGCCCCGACGGTGATGAACACTGAAGCTTTCTTT
J: TRBJ2-1; V: TRBV11-2; size: .; D: TRBD2; CDR3: CASSLDRASGRRRSYNEQFF; DNA: TGTGCCAGCAGCTTAGATAGGGCTAGCGGGAGGCGACGCTCCTACAATGAGCAGTTCTTC
J: TRBJ2-3; V: TRBV7-2; size: .; D: TRBD1; CDR3: CASSWGDRTDTQYF; DNA: TGTGCCAGCAGCTGGGGGGACAGGACAGATACGCAGTATTTT
J: TRBJ2-1; V: TRBV30; size: .; D: .; CDR3: CAWRAFSSSYNEQFF; DNA: TGTGCCTGGAGAGCCTTCAGTAGCTCCTACAATGAGCAGTTCTTC
J: TRBJ1-4; V: TRBV7-9; size: .; D: TRBD1; CDR3: CASSPSGGKSEKLFF; DNA: TGTGCCAGCAGCCCCTCAGGGGGCAAAAGTGAAAAACTGTTTTTT
J: TRBJ2-5; V: TRBV2; size: .; D: TRBD2; CDR3: CASSELGTRGRETQYF; DNA: TGTGCCAGCAGTGAACTTGGGACTAGAGGGAGGGAGACCCAGTACTTC
J: TRBJ2-7; V: TRBV4-3; size: .; D: .; CDR3: CASSQAIPTYEQYF; DNA: TGCGCCAGCAGCCAAGCTATCCCAACCTACGAGCAGTACTTC
J: TRBJ1-1; V: TRBV28; size: .; D: .; CDR3: CASSPWDKNTEAFF; DNA: TGTGCCAGCAGCCCCTGGGATAAGAACACTGAAGCTTTCTTT